The TCR beta chain described here comes from a study of response to subunit inactivated influenza vaccine. General study results and limits: That few new T cells are recruited by each seasonal influenza vaccination was the authors' suggestion.

To note about this clonotype: Its matching antigen is unknown.

The V and J ends lost 4 bases and 9 bases respectively, with 13 bases between them. This CDR3 is built from 13 residues. One entry per CDR3 protein, called by TCRdb with MiXCR from the RT-PCR reads. The sample consists of fewer than 700,000 distinct CDR3 sequences, approximately 12% of them appearing once. This chain links TRBV12-3 or TRBV12-4 with TRBJ2-1; D is perhaps TRBD2 (5 bases). Sequences were derived from PBMCs from blood, sampled 40 to 50 days after vaccination. This clonotype was sampled from a middle-aged man who received an inactivated influenza vaccine. In nucleotides, the CDR3 is TGTGCCAGCAGTTATCCGGGGAATGGTGAGCAGTTCTTC. Translating gives CASSYPGNGEQFF.